The 5 T cell receptor beta chains reported below all come from one sample, sequenced in a study of T cells in Graves' hyperthyroidism and ophthalmopathy. Template material for amplifying TCR beta CDR3 regions consisted of RNA transcripts. The TCR CDR3 first-round RT-PCR relied on the HTBI primer set. TCRdb ran MiXCR on the multiplex PCR reads and lists one entry per CDR3 protein. The sample contains 500,000 to 600,000 distinct CDR3 sequences, about 20% of which appear only once. Sequenced material: blood. These receptor sequences come from a man aged 40-49 years with Graves' ophthalmopathy.

The V gene is TRBV7-2, the J gene TRBJ1-3; no reliable D call. V was shortened by 5 bases and J by 0 bases, with 11 bases between the two germline ends. This CDR3 is 15 amino acids long. CDR1 is SGHTA, CDR2 FQGNSA, per germline. The CDR3 is CASSIGSSSGNTIYF. CDR3 in DNA: TGTGCCAGCAGCATCGGTAGCTCCTCTGGAAACACCATATATTTT.

This clonotype was recorded at least ten times. The chain couples TRBV7-9 to TRBJ2-7; D gene ambiguous. This CDR3 spans 15 amino acids. The V end was cut by 1 base, the J end by 5 bases, with 15 bases between. Germline V CDR1 and CDR2: SEHNR, FQNEAQ (reference sequence). The CDR3 sequence: CASSLGFARPHEQYF. The DNA of the CDR3 is TGTGCCAGCAGCTTAGGATTCGCCAGGCCCCACGAGCAGTACTTC.

This clonotype was found a few times. A much larger clone sits a single nucleotide away, making a read error possible. The gene calls are TRBV28 and TRBJ2-7, with D unclear. V was clipped by 3 bases and J by 0 bases, with 6 bases between them. This CDR3 contains 13 residues. Per the germline V gene, CDR1 is MDHEN and CDR2 is SYDVKM. The CDR3 spells CASSFQDSYEQYF. In DNA form, the CDR3 reads TGTGCCAGCAGTTTTCAGGACTCCTACGAGCAGTACTTC.

Many counts were recorded for this clonotype. The V call is TRBV7-2, the J call TRBJ2-7; TRBD1 aligns across 7 bases. V shed 2 bases and J 4 bases; nucleotides not matched to a gene: 5. This CDR3 has 14 residues. Per the germline V gene, CDR1 is SGHTA and CDR2 is FQGNSA. In DNA, the CDR3 is TGTGCCAGCAGCTTACAAGGGGGCTTTTACGAGCAGTACTTC. Protein product: CASSLQGGFYEQYF. Based on the CDR3 plus reference TRBV7-2 and TRBJ2-7, the full variable domain is GAGVSQSPSNKVTEKGKDVELRCDPISGHTALYWYRQSLGQGLEFLIYFQGNSAPDKSGLPSDRFSAERTGGSVSTLTIQRTQQEDSAVYLCASSLQGGFYEQYFGPGTRLTVT.

This chain uses TRBV5-1 with TRBJ2-7; D gene ambiguous. This CDR3 is built from 16 residues. The germline V gene encodes CDR1 SGHRS and CDR2 YFSETQ. Trimming left V 2 bases short and J 0 bases short, with 15 bases between. CDR3 amino acids: CASSLSRARSSYEQYF. DNA for the CDR3: TGCGCCAGCAGCTTATCTAGGGCCAGGAGCTCCTACGAGCAGTACTTC.